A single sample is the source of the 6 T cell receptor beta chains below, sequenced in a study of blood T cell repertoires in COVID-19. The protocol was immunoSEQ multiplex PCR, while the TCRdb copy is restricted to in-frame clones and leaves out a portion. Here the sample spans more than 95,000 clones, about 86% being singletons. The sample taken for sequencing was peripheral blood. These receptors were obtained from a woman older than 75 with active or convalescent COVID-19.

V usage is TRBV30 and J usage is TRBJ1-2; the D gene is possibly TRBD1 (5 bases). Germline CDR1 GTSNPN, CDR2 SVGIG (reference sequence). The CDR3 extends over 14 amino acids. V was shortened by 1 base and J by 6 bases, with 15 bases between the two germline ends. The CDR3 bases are TGTGCCTGGAGTGGGATTAATCGGGGGGATGGCTACACCTTC. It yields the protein CAWSGINRGDGYTF.

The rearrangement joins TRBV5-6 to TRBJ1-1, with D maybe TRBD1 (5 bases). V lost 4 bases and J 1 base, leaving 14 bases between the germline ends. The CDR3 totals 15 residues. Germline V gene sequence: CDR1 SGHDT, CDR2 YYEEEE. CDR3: CASSQRGAGNTEAFF. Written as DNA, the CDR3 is TGTGCCAGCAGCCAACGTGGGGCCGGGAACACTGAAGCTTTCTTT.

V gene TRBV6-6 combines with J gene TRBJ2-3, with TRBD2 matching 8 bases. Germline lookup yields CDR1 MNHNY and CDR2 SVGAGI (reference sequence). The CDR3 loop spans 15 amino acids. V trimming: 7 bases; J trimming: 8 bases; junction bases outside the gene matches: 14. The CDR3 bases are TGTGCCAGCACTCACGGACTAAGGACTAGCTTTACGCAGTATTTT. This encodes CASTHGLRTSFTQYF.

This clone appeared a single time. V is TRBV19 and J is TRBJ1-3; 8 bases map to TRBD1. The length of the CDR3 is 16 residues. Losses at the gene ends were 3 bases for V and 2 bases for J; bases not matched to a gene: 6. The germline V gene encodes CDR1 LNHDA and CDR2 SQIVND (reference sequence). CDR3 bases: TGTGCCAGTAGTATGGGGCCACAGGGGGCTGGAAACACCATATATTTT. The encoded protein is CASSMGPQGAGNTIYF.

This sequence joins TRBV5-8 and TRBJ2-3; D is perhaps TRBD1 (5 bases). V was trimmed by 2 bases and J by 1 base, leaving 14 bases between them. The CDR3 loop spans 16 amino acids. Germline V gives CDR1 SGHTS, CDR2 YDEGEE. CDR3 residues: CASSLGLSRGTDTQYF. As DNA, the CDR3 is TGTGCCAGCAGCTTAGGCCTGTCCAGGGGCACAGATACGCAGTATTTT.

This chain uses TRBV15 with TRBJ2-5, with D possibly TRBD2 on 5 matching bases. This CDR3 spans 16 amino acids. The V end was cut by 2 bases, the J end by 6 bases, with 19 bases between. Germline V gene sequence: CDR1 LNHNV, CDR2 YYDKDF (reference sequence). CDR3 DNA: TGTGCCACCAGCAGACCCGGACTCCTTCGGCAGAAGACCCAGTACTTC. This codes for CATSRPGLLRQKTQYF.